The clone carrying this T cell receptor beta chain was detected ten times or more. The antigen is undetermined. The CDR3 sequence is 16 residues long. Per the germline V gene, CDR1 is DFQATT and CDR2 is SNEGSKA (reference sequence). V shed 5 bases and J shed 2 bases, with 19 bases lying between them. Both iRepertoire HTBI primers and Arm-PCR of CDR3 regions were used to build the TCR beta libraries. Each CDR3 protein gets one entry after TCRdb re-called the multiplex PCR reads with MiXCR. The table includes about 210,000 distinct CDR3 sequences, around a fifth detected once. This sample stems from a study of regulatory T cells in long-lasting Graves disease. Study observations and caveats: Blood alone, not thyroid tissue, was studied.

Noted time point: newly diagnosed GD, antithyroid drugs for less than 3 months. RNA isolated from PBMCs was used to make the TCR library. The same sample was also used in a study of T cells in Graves' hyperthyroidism and ophthalmopathy. From that paper: The majority of expanded thyroid clonotypes above 0.001 also appeared in blood.

J is TRBJ1-5 and V is TRBV20-1, with D possibly being TRBD1 (5 bases). The clonotype originates from a young woman with Graves disease. This material consisted of peripheral blood mononuclear cells (PBMCs), taken at new diagnosis, from a patient treated with antithyroid drugs. The CDR3 DNA sequence: TGCAGTGCTGAACCCCTTAAGGGGTCCGGCAATCAGCCCCAGCATTTT. This translates into CSAEPLKGSGNQPQHF.